The rows below give T cell receptor beta chains drawn from one sample of a study of OX40 agonist ivuxolimab in advanced cancers. Measured with immunoSEQ multiplex PCR; TCRdb has only the in-frame clones, and not every one. The profile shows about 48,000 clones, about 79% of them singletons. Material: CD4+ or CD8+ T cells sorted from blood, obtained in a trial of the OX40 agonist ivuxolimab. The receptors here all came from an adult with an advanced solid tumor such as melanoma, head and neck, liver or kidney cancer. Each CDR3 is given with its conserved first and last residue. A D gene is named only where the DNA matches it firmly. Clone size appears in some rows only: once, few, many, or a class for an expanded clone.

j_gene: TRBJ1-2; abundance: NA; v_gene: TRBV13; d_gene: NA; CDR3nt: TGTGCCAGCAGCACGGGACTGGATGGCTACACCTTC; CDR3aa: CASSTGLDGYTF
j_gene: TRBJ2-5; abundance: NA; v_gene: TRBV15; d_gene: TRBD2; CDR3nt: TGTGCCACCAGTAGCGGGGGGGGAGAGACCCAGTACTTC; CDR3aa: CATSSGGGETQYF
j_gene: TRBJ2-1; abundance: NA; v_gene: TRBV19; d_gene: NA; CDR3nt: TGTGCCAGTAGCAACTACAATGAGCAGTTCTTC; CDR3aa: CASSNYNEQFF
j_gene: TRBJ1-2; abundance: NA; v_gene: TRBV7-9; d_gene: NA; CDR3nt: TGTGCCAGCAGCTTAGCGGGAGGCTATGGCTACACCTTC; CDR3aa: CASSLAGGYGYTF
j_gene: TRBJ1-1; abundance: once; v_gene: TRBV19; d_gene: NA; CDR3nt: TGTGCCAGTACCCCGAGGGGGACGAACACTGAAGCTTTCTTT; CDR3aa: CASTPRGTNTEAFF
j_gene: TRBJ2-6; abundance: NA; v_gene: TRBV27; d_gene: NA; CDR3nt: TGTGCCAGCAGTTCGAAACTCTCTGGGGCCAACGTCCTGACTTTC; CDR3aa: CASSSKLSGANVLTF
j_gene: TRBJ2-1; abundance: NA; v_gene: TRBV21-1; d_gene: NA; CDR3nt: TGTGCCAGCAGCATCCTAGCGGGGGGGCTTTGGCAGTTCTTC; CDR3aa: CASSILAGGLWQFF
j_gene: TRBJ2-5; abundance: NA; v_gene: TRBV7-3; d_gene: NA; CDR3nt: TGTGCCAGCAGCTTAAATCCTCAAGAGACCCAGTACTTC; CDR3aa: CASSLNPQETQYF
j_gene: TRBJ2-1; abundance: NA; v_gene: TRBV4-2; d_gene: NA; CDR3nt: TGTGCCAGCAGCCAAGAGGGTTACAAGACTTACAATGAGCAGTTCTTC; CDR3aa: CASSQEGYKTYNEQFF
j_gene: TRBJ2-7; abundance: NA; v_gene: TRBV11-2; d_gene: TRBD1; CDR3nt: TGTGCCAGCAGGGTAGGGGGCTTTTACGAGCAGTACTTC; CDR3aa: CASRVGGFYEQYF
j_gene: TRBJ2-3; abundance: NA; v_gene: TRBV4-2; d_gene: NA; CDR3nt: TGTGCCAGCAGCCCCCTAGGGGGCACAGATACGCAGTATTTT; CDR3aa: CASSPLGGTDTQYF
j_gene: TRBJ1-5; abundance: NA; v_gene: TRBV4-1; d_gene: TRBD1; CDR3nt: TGCGCCAGCAGCCAGGACAGGGGATCCCAGCCCCAGCATTTT; CDR3aa: CASSQDRGSQPQHF